These 8 T cell receptor beta chains originate from one sample sequenced in a study of cytomegalovirus exposure and HLA in healthy donors. PCR used 60 Vbeta primers and 13 Jbeta primers. The protocol was immunoSEQ multiplex PCR, while the TCRdb copy is restricted to in-frame clones and leaves out a portion. The repertoire holds about 150,000 clones, with 9.7% as singletons. Sequenced: PBMCs. These receptors were taken from a man between 45 and 60 years old in good health and CMV-seronegative.

The chain uses TRBV5-4 and TRBJ1-1; possible D gene TRBD1, 5 bases. Trimming stripped 0 bases from V and 3 bases from J, with 12 bases between. This CDR3 comprises 15 residues. CDR1 is SGHNT and CDR2 is YYREEE in the germline V gene (reference sequence). The CDR3 reads CASSLGGGRDTEAFF. The CDR3 DNA follows: TGTGCCAGCAGCTTGGGGGGGGGACGGGACACTGAAGCTTTCTTT.

This clone was observed a handful of times. The chain is built from TRBV4-1 and TRBJ2-7; TRBD2 might be the D (6 bases). The germline gives CDR1 MGHRA, CDR2 YSYEKL. Between the trimmed V and J ends, which lost 1 base and 1 base, there was a span of 17 bases. CDR3 length: 17 amino acids. CDR3 amino acids: CASSQGAGGPVSYEQYF. DNA of the CDR3: TGCGCCAGCAGCCAAGGAGCGGGCGGGCCAGTGTCCTACGAGCAGTACTTC.

The genes are TRBV21-1 and TRBJ2-6; the table gives TRBD1 as D, unverified against the DNA. TRBV21-1 constitutes a pseudogene. The CDR3 has 19 amino acids. The CDR3 DNA reads TGTGCCAGCAGCACGGGAGCCCGGGACAGCTTCTCTGGGGCCAACGTCCTGACTTTC. This gives the protein CASSTGARDSFSGANVLTF.

This clone came up a few times. The chain uses TRBV10-1 and TRBJ1-3, with D possibly TRBD1 on 6 matching bases. The germline V gene encodes CDR1 WNHNN and CDR2 SYGVQD (reference sequence). V gave up 5 bases and J gave up 0 bases, with 11 bases separating them. The CDR3 has 15 amino acids. The CDR3: CASSLDSRSGNTIYF. The DNA of the CDR3 is TGCGCCAGCAGTTTGGACAGTCGCTCTGGAAACACCATATATTTT.

This sequence joins TRBV27 and TRBJ1-5, with 7 bases fitting TRBD1. The CDR3 length is 14 residues. Germline lookup yields CDR1 MNHEY and CDR2 SMNVEV (reference sequence). Trimming cost V 3 bases and J 3 bases; bases outside gene matches: 2. The CDR3 loop is CASSFTGANQPQHF. CDR3 DNA sequence: TGTGCCAGCAGTTTTACAGGGGCCAATCAGCCCCAGCATTTT.

The table lists this clone with a few counts. The V gene is TRBV5-8, the J gene TRBJ2-7, with 7 positions matching TRBD2. The V and J ends lost 2 bases and 3 bases, in that order; junction bases with no gene match: 5. The CDR3 loop spans 14 amino acids. Germline lookup yields CDR1 SGHTS and CDR2 YDEGEE. In DNA, the CDR3 is TGTGCCAGCAGCTTCCGGGGGGTAAACTACGAGCAGTACTTC. This codes for CASSFRGVNYEQYF. Full variable domain (missing parts from reference TRBV5-8 and TRBJ2-7): EAGVTQSPTHLIKTRGQQATLRCSPISGHTSVYWYQQALGLGLQFLLWYDEGEERNRGNFPPRFSGRQFPNYSSELNVNALELEDSALYLCASSFRGVNYEQYFGPGTRLTVT.

The chain combines TRBV5-6 with TRBJ2-1; maybe TRBD2 (6 bases). The CDR3 totals 18 residues. CDR1 is SGHDT, CDR2 YYEEEE, per germline. V was shortened by 1 base and J by 0 bases, with 17 bases between the two germline ends. This chain's CDR3 is CASSLYSQRVPSYNEQFF. The CDR3 DNA reads TGTGCCAGCAGCTTGTATTCCCAGCGGGTACCCTCCTACAATGAGCAGTTCTTC. The whole variable domain, remainder taken from reference TRBV5-6 and TRBJ2-1, is DAGVTQSPTHLIKTRGQQVTLRCSPKSGHDTVSWYQQALGQGPQFIFQYYEEEERQRGNFPDRFSGHQFPNYSSELNVNALLLGDSALYLCASSLYSQRVPSYNEQFFGPGTRLTVL.

The chain couples TRBV19 to TRBJ1-1; D is uncertain. The ends were cut back, 3 bases at V and 1 base at J, with 9 bases in the middle. The germline gives CDR1 LNHDA, CDR2 SQIVND (reference sequence). The CDR3 is 14 residues long. The chain's CDR3 is CASSMQRGNTEAFF. CDR3 DNA: TGTGCCAGTAGTATGCAGCGGGGGAACACTGAAGCTTTCTTT.